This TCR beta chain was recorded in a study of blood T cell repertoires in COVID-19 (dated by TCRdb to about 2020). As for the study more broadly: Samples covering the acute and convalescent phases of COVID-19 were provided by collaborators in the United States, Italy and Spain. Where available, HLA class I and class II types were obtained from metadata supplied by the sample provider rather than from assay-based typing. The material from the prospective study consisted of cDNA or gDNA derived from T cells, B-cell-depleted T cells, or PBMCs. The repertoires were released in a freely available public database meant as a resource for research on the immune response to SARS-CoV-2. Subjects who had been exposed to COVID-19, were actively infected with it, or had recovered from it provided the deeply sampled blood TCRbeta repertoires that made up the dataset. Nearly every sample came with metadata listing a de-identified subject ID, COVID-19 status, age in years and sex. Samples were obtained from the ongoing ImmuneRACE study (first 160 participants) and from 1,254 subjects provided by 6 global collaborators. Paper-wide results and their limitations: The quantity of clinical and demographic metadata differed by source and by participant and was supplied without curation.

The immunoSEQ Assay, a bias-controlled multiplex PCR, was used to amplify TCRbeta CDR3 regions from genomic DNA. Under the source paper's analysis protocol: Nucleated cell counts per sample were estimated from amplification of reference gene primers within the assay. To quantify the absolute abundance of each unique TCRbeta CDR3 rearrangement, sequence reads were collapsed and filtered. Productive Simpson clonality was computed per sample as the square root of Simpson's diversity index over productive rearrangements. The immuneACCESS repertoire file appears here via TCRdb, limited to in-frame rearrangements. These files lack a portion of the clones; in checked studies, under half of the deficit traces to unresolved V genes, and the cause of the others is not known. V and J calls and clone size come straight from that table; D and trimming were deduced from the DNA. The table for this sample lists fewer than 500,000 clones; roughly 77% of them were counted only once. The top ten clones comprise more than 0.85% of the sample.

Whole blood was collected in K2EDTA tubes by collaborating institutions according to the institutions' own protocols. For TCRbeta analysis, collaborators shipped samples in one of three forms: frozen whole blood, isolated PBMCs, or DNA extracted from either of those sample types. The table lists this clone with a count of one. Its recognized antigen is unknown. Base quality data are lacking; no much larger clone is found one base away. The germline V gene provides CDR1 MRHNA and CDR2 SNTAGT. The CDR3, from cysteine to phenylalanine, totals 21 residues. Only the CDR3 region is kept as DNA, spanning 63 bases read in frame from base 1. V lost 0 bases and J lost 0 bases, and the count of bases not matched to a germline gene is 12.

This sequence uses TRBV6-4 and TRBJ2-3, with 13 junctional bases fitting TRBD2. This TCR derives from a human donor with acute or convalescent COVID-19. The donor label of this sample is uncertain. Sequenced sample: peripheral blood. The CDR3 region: CASSDSPLTSGRITSTDTQYF. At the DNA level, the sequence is TGTGCCAGCAGTGACTCCCCTCTGACTAGCGGGAGGATCACTAGCACAGATACGCAGTATTTT.